This T cell receptor beta chain appears in the sequencing data of a study of blood T cell repertoires in COVID-19. Study details: Whether acute or convalescent, the COVID-19 samples came from the United States, Italy and Spain. Nucleic acid was either cDNA or gDNA, and it came from T cells, B-cell-depleted T cells, or PBMCs.

In the source study's methods: Reference gene primer amplification in the assay estimated nucleated cell counts. TCRdb keeps only in-frame clones here, not all; method: immunoSEQ multiplex PCR. V and J calls and clone size are those listed in that table; D and trimming were worked out from the DNA. The table includes under 250,000 clones, over 75% detected once. Per germline, CDR1 LNHNV and CDR2 YYDKDF (reference sequence). V lost 0 bases and J lost 8; bases outside the gene matches: 15. CDR3 length equals 17 residues. The genes are TRBV15 and TRBJ1-2; 7 bases are shared with TRBD1. This clonotype was obtained from a human donor in a cohort sampled during active COVID-19. Sequencing was done on a sample of peripheral blood. CDR3 nucleotide sequence: TGTGCCACCAGCAGAGAGCTGAGGGGGCTGAGTTCTCGAGGCTACACCTTC. Translating gives CATSRELRGLSSRGYTF.